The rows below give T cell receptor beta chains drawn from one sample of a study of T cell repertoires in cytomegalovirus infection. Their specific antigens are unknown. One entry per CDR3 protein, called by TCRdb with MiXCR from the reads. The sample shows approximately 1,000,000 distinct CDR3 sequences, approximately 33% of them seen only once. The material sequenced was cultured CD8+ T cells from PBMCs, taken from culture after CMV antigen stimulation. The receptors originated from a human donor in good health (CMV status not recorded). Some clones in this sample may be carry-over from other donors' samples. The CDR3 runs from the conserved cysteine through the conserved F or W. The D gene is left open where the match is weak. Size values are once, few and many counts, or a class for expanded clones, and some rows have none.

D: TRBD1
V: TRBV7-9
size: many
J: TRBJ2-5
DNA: TGTGCCAGCAGCACAGGCCCCTTACAGGGGGCGGAGACCCAGTACTTC
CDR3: CASSTGPLQGAETQYF

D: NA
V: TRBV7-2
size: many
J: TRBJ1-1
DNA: TGTGCCAGCAGCGCGCGGACTCTGGGACGGTTGAACACTGAAGCTTTCTTT
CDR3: CASSARTLGRLNTEAFF

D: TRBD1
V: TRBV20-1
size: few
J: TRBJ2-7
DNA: TGCAGTGCATCCGGGACAGGGGGATACGAGCAGTACTTC
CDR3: CSASGTGGYEQYF

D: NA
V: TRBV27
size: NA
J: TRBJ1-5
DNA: TGTGCCAGCAGTGCCTCGCCGGGACCCAATCAGCCCCAGCATTTT
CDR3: CASSASPGPNQPQHF

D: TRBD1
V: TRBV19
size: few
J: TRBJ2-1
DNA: TGTGCCAGTAGTATAAGGGGACAGGGATACAATGAGCAGTTCTTC
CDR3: CASSIRGQGYNEQFF

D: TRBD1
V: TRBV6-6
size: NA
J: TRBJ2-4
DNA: TGTGCCAGCAGCCCCAGGACAGGGATGGAAAACATTCAGTACTTC
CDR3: CASSPRTGMENIQYF

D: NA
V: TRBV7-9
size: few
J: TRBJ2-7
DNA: TGTGCCAGCAACCACGAGGACGGAGGATCCTACGAGCAGTACTTC
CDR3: CASNHEDGGSYEQYF

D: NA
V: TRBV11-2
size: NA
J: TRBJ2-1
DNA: TGTGCCAGCAGCTTGGCTGCAGGGGACGGTGAGCAGTTCTTC
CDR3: CASSLAAGDGEQFF

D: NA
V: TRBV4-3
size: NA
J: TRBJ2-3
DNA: TGCGCCAGCAGCCGCTTTAAGGGAGATACGCAGTATTTT
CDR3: CASSRFKGDTQYF

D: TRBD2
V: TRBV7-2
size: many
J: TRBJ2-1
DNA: TGTGCCAGCAGCTTAGCTCCGCGGGGGGGCCATGAGCAGTTCTTC
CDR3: CASSLAPRGGHEQFF

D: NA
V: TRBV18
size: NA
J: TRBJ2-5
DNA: TGTGCCAGCTCACCACAGGGGGTAACAGGCGAAGAGACCCAGTACTTC
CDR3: CASSPQGVTGEETQYF

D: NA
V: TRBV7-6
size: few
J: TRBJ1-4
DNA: TGTGCCAGCAGCCTTCCGTCTGTCGCAACTAATGAAAAACTGTTTTTT
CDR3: CASSLPSVATNEKLFF

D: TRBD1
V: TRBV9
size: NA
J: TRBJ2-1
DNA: TGTGCCAGCAGCGTAGGGGGACAGATATACAATGAGCAGTTCTTC
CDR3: CASSVGGQIYNEQFF

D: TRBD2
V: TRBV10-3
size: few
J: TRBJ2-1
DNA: TGTGCCATCAGTGATCTCCTAGCGGGGGAAGTGGAGCAGTTCTTC
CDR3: CAISDLLAGEVEQFF

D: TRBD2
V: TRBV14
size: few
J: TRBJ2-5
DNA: TGTGCCAGCAGCCAACAGCGGGGGGGCTCCCAGGAGACCCAGTACTTC
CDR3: CASSQQRGGSQETQYF

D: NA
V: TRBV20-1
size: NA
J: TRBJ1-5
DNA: TGCAGTGCTACGAACCGGGACAGCAATCAGCCCCAGCATTTT
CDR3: CSATNRDSNQPQHF

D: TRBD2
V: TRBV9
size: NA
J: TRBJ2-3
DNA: TGTGCCAGCAGTCCAGGACTAGCGGGGTCAGATACGCAGTATTTT
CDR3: CASSPGLAGSDTQYF

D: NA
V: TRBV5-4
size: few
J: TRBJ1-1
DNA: TGTGCCAGTGTGGGTTGGGGAACTGAAGCTTTCTTT
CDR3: CASVGWGTEAFF

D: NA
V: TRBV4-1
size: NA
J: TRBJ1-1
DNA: TGCGCCAGCAGCCATGAACCGGGAAGCACTGAAGCTTTCTTT
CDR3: CASSHEPGSTEAFF

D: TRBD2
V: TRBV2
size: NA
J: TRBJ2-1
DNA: TGTGCCAGCAGTGATGATAGGAGCGGGGGCCTCTCCTACAATGAGCAGTTCTTC
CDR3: CASSDDRSGGLSYNEQFF

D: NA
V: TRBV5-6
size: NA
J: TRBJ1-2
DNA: TGTGCCAGCAGCTTGGACGACAGCCTAGTCTATGGCTACACCTTC
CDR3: CASSLDDSLVYGYTF

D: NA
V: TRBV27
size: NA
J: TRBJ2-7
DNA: TGTGCCAGCAGTTTAAGTCATCCCCTCTACGAGCAGTACTTC
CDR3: CASSLSHPLYEQYF

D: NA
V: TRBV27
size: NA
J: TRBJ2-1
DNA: TGTGCCAGCAGTCTTTACAGGCCAAGCTCCTACAATGAGCAGTTCTTC
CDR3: CASSLYRPSSYNEQFF

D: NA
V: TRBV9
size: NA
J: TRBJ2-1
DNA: TGTGCCAGCAGCGCCGCGGGACGCCTTGGGAATGAGCAGTTCTTC
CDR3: CASSAAGRLGNEQFF

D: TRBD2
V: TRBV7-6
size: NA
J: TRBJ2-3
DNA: TGTGCCAGCAGTCTAGAGGCTAGCGGGGGCAACACAGATACGCAGTATTTT
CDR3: CASSLEASGGNTDTQYF

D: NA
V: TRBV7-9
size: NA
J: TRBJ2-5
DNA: TGTGCCAGCAGCTCCAAACGGGGGGCGGAGACCCAGTACTTC
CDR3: CASSSKRGAETQYF

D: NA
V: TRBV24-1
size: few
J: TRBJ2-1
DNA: TGTGCCACCAGTGCTGGCCCGGAGCAGTTCTTC
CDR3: CATSAGPEQFF

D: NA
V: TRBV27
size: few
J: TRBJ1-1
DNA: TGTGCCAGCAGTTTAGTGGCAGGGAACCTGAACACTGAAGCTTTCTTT
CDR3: CASSLVAGNLNTEAFF

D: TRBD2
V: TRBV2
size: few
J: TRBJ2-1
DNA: TGTGCCAGCTTTCTAGCGGGGGGGCTCAATGAGCAGTTCTTC
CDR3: CASFLAGGLNEQFF

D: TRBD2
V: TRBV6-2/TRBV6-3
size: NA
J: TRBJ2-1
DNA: TGTGCCAGCAGTTACTCGCCCACTAGCGGGGGATTCGACAATGAGCAGTTCTTC
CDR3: CASSYSPTSGGFDNEQFF

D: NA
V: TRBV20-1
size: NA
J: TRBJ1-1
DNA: TGCAGTGCTAGGGACACCAGGGAGAACACTGAAGCTTTCTTT
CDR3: CSARDTRENTEAFF